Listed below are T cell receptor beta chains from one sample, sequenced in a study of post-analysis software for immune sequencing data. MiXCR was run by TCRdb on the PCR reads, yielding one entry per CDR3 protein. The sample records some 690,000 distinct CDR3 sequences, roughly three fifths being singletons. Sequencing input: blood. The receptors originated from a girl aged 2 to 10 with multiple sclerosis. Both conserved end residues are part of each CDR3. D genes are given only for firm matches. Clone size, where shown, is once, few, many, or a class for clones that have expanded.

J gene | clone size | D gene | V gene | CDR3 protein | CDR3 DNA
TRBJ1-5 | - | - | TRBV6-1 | CASSEVGGVSNQPQHF | TGTGCCAGCAGTGAAGTGGGGGGAGTGAGCAATCAGCCCCAGCATTTT
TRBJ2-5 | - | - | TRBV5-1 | CASSFRGGYQETQYF | TGCGCCAGCAGCTTCAGGGGGGGATACCAAGAGACCCAGTACTTC
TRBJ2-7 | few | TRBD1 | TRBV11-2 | CASSFGQGPTYEQYF | TGTGCCAGCAGCTTTGGACAGGGGCCCACCTACGAGCAGTACTTC
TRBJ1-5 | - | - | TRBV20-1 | CSATGFGNQPQHF | TGCAGTGCTACAGGGTTTGGTAATCAGCCCCAGCATTTT
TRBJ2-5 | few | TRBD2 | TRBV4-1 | CASSQGLAGGETQYF | TGTGCCAGCAGCCAGGGACTAGCGGGGGGAGAGACCCAGTACTTC
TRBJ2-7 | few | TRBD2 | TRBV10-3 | CAISPTSGSHEQYF | TGTGCCATCAGTCCGACTAGCGGGAGTCACGAGCAGTACTTC
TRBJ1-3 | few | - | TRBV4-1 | CTSGVPGNTIYF | TGCACCTCAGGAGTGCCTGGAAACACCATATATTTT
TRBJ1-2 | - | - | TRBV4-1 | CASSQEEGSPGYTF | TGCGCCAGCAGCCAAGAAGAGGGAAGCCCCGGCTACACCTTC
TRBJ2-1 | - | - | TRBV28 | CASSPRDFGNEQFF | -
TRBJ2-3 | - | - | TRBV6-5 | CASSFVGLDVSTDTQYF | TGTGCCAGCAGTTTTGTGGGGTTGGACGTTAGCACAGATACGCAGTATTTT
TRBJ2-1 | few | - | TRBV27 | CASIGRVNEQFF | TGTGCCAGCATCGGCAGGGTCAATGAGCAGTTCTTC
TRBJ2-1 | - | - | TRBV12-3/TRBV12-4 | CASKSVSEQFF | TGTGCCAGCAAAAGTGTGAGTGAGCAGTTCTTC
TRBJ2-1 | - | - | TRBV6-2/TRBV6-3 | CASSYRWASSNEQFF | TGTGCCAGCAGTTACCGGTGGGCTAGTTCCAATGAGCAGTTCTTC
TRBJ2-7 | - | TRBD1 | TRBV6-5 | CASSRGQGELLYEQYF | TGTGCCAGCAGCCGGGGACAGGGGGAGCTACTTTACGAGCAGTACTTC
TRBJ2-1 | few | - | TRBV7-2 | CASSLAGIHNEQFF | TGTGCCAGCAGCTTAGCAGGGATCCACAATGAGCAGTTCTTC
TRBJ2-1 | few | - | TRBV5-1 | CASSSGTPGDEQFF | TGCGCCAGCAGCTCCGGGACACCGGGGGATGAGCAGTTCTTC
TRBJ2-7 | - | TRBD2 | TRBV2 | CASSGASGIGEQYF | TGTGCCAGCAGTGGTGCTAGCGGGATTGGGGAGCAGTACTTC
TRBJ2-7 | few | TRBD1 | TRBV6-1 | CASSEEGTGGYEQYF | TGTGCCAGCAGTGAAGAGGGGACAGGGGGCTACGAGCAGTACTTC
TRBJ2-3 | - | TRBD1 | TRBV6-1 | CASSQDRGRMPDDTQYF | TGTGCCAGCAGCCAGGACAGGGGTAGGATGCCCGACGATACGCAGTATTTT
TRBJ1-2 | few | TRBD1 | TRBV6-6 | CASSYTGDPNYGYTF | TGTGCCAGCAGTTATACAGGGGATCCTAACTATGGCTACACCTTC
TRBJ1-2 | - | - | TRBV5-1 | CASSFGWEGPDYGYTF | TGCGCCAGCAGCTTTGGCTGGGAGGGACCTGACTATGGCTACACCTTC
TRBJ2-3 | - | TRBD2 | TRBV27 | CASSSIAGVVTDTQYF | TGTGCCAGCAGTAGTATAGCGGGGGTTGTCACAGATACGCAGTATTTT
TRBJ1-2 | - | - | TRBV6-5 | CASKTNNYGYTF | TGTGCCAGCAAGACAAACAACTATGGCTACACCTTC
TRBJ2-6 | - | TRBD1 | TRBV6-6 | CASRQGYSGANVLTF | TGTGCCAGCCGACAGGGATACTCTGGGGCCAACGTCCTGACTTTC
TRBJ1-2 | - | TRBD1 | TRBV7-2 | CASSLVAGGGYGYTF | TGTGCCAGCAGCTTAGTCGCAGGGGGCGGCTATGGCTACACCTTC
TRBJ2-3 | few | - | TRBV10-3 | CAISVETDTQYF | TGTGCCATCAGTGTCGAGACAGATACGCAGTATTTT
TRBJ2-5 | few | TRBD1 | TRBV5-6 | CASSLFVAGGETQYF | TGTGCCAGCAGCTTGTTCGTGGCAGGGGGAGAGACCCAGTACTTC
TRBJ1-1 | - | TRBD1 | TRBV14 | CASSQDFGQGNTEAFF | TGTGCCAGCAGCCAAGATTTCGGACAGGGGAACACTGAAGCTTTCTTT
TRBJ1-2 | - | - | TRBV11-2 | CASSSSAGYGYTF | TGTGCCAGCAGCTCGTCCGCGGGCTATGGCTACACCTTC
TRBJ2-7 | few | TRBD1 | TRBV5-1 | CASSRDSQPPDEQYF | TGCGCCAGCAGTCGGGACAGCCAACCACCGGACGAGCAGTACTTC
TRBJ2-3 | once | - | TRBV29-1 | CSIGMKGTDTQYF | TGCAGCATTGGGATGAAGGGGACGGATACGCAGTATTTT
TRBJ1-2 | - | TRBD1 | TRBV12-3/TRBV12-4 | CASTLRGQGEDGYTF | TGTGCCAGCACCCTGAGGGGACAGGGGGAGGATGGCTACACCTTC
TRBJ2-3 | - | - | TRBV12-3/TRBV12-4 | CASSYPGRSADTQYF | TGTGCCAGCAGTTACCCGGGACGAAGCGCAGATACGCAGTATTTT
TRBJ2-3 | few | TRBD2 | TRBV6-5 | CASSYSRLAGGGSGTDTQYF | TGTGCCAGCAGTTACTCGAGACTAGCGGGAGGCGGTTCGGGCACAGATACGCAGTATTTT
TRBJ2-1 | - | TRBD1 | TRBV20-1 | CSAGDRQGTEQFF | TGCAGTGCTGGTGATCGACAGGGTACTGAGCAGTTCTTC
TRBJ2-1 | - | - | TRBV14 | CASSHLGLTYNEQFF | TGTGCCAGCAGCCACCTTGGACTTACCTACAATGAGCAGTTCTTC
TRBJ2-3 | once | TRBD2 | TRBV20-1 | CSATYRTSGRKDPTDTQYF | TGCAGTGCTACCTATCGGACTAGCGGGAGAAAAGATCCCACAGATACGCAGTATTTT
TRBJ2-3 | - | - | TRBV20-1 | CSAAGSSSTDTQYF | TGCAGTGCCGCCGGGAGCTCTAGCACAGATACGCAGTATTTT
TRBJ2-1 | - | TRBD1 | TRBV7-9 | CASSTGTGATGTNEQFF | TGTGCCAGCAGCACCGGGACAGGGGCGACCGGGACTAACGAGCAGTTCTTC
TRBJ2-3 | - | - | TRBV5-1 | CASSLARDATDTQYF | TGCGCCAGCAGCTTGGCCAGGGATGCGACAGATACGCAGTATTTT
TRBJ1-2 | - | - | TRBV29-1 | CSAFYATYGYTF | TGCAGCGCTTTCTATGCCACCTATGGCTACACCTTC